This T cell receptor (beta chain) is from a study of metastatic and nonmetastatic thyroid tumors. Whole-study context: Repertoires of blood and of tissue (tumor or nodule) from malignant and benign thyroid patients were compared. Notes on the study in general: In both blood and tumor samples, TCR beta diversity was reported significantly higher for malignant than benign nodules.

Each patient came to thyroid surgery without any prior treatment (of any kind). With respect to this clone: The antigen is unknown.

MiXCR re-clonotyped the PCR reads for TCRdb. The sample lists about 15,000 clones, about 25% seen once, with about a tenth in the top ten. Germline V gene lookup returns CDR1 MDHEN and CDR2 SYDVKM. The germline V and J ends were trimmed by 6 bases and 3 bases, with 6 bases remaining between them. CDR3 length equals 12 residues. J is TRBJ1-5 and V is TRBV28, with no clear D. The sequencing sample was made of tumor tissue. This TCR derives from a female donor with papillary thyroid cancer or a benign thyroid nodule (not recorded which). Some clones in this sample may be carry-over from other donors' samples. The CDR3 reads CASSLYNQPQHF. CDR3 DNA: TGTGCCAGCAGCCTGTACAATCAGCCCCAGCATTTT. Complete variable domain (other parts from reference TRBV28 and TRBJ1-5): DVKVTQSSRYLVKRTGEKVFLECVQDMDHENMFWYRQDPGLGLRLIYFSYDVKMKEKGDIPEGYSVSREKKERFSLILESASTNQTSMYLCASSLYNQPQHFGDGTRLSIL.